This T cell receptor beta chain was sequenced for a study of radiotherapy plus CTLA-4 blockade in lung cancer (dated by TCRdb to the late 2010s). Concerning the study at large: Among enrolled patients, approximately 19% had an objective response and 31% reached disease control.

The library was produced with the immunoSEQ multiplex PCR assay. The table comes from immuneACCESS by way of TCRdb, which keeps in-frame sequences with V and J called. Part of the clones is missing from these tables; in studies checked, under half for an unresolved V gene and the rest for unknown reasons. This sample comprises about 62,000 clones, roughly three quarters of them detected only once. 2.9% of the sample goes to the ten largest clones. Focal radiation therapy combined with CTLA-4 blockade (ipilimumab) was tested in patients with chemo-refractory metastatic non-small-cell lung cancer. The germline V gene encodes CDR1 SGHDT and CDR2 YYEEEE. The CDR3 contains 14 residues, cysteine and phenylalanine counted. The read is trimmed to its CDR3 DNA, 42 bases read in frame from base 1. V loses 2 bases at its end and J loses 4 bases; junction bases beyond the gene matches: 2. A note on this clone: It has no known antigen specificity. No quality values exist for individual bases; no much larger clone is one base distant.

General conclusions and limits of the study: After treatment with radiotherapy and ipilimumab, TCR clones that originated in tumors expanded in peripheral blood. The strongest predictors of response were reported to be early dynamic shifts in blood T cell clones along with a rise in serum interferon-beta following radiation.

The chain employs TRBV5-6 and TRBJ2-1, with 8 bases aligning to TRBD2. This material consisted of peripheral blood, taken from a patient treated with radiotherapy plus ipilimumab. The sequence came from a human donor with non-small cell lung cancer who had a complete response to radiotherapy plus ipilimumab. The nucleotide sequence reads as follows: TGTGCCAGCAGCTTCGGGACTAGATACAATGAGCAGTTCTTC. It codes for CASSFGTRYNEQFF.